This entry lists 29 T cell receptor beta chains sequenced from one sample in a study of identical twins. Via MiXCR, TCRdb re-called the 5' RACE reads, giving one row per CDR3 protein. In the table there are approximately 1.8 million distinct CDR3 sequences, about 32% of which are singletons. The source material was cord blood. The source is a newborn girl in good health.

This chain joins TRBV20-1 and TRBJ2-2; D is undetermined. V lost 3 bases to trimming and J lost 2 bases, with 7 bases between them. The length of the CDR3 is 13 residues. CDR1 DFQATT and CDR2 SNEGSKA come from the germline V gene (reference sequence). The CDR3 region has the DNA TGCAGTGCTAGGGGTGTAAACACCGGGGAGCTGTTTTTT. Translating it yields CSARGVNTGELFF.

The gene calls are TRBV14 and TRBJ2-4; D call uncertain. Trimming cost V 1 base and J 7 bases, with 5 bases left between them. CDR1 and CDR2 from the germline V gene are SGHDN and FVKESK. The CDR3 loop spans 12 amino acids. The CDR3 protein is CASSQGFNIQYF. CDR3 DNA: TGTGCCAGCAGCCAAGGCTTCAACATTCAGTACTTC.

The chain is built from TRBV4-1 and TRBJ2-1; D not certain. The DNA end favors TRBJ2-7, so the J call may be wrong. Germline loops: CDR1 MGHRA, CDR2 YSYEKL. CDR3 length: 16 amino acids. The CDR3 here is CASSQVGRDSYNEQYF. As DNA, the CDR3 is TGCGCCAGCAGCCAAGTAGGCCGAGACTCCTACAATGAGCAGTACTTC.

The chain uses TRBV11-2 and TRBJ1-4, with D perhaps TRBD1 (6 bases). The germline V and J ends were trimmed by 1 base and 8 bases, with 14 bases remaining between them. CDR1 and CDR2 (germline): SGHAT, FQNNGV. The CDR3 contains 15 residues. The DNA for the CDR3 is TGTGCCAGCAGCTTAGTCGGGGGCTCACGGGAAAAACTGTTTTTT. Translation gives CASSLVGGSREKLFF.

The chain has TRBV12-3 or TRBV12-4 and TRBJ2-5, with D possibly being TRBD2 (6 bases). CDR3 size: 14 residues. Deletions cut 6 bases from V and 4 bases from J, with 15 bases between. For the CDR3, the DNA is TGTGCCAGCAGCAGCCCGGGGGTCCGAGAGACCCAGTACTTC. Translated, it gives CASSSPGVRETQYF.

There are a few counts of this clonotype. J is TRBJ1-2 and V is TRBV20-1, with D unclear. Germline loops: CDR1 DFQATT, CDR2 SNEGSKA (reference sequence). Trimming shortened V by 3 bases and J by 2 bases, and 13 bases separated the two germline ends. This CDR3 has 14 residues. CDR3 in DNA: TGCAGTGCTAGTGAGCCAGGCTTCAACTATGGCTACACCTTC. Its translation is CSASEPGFNYGYTF.

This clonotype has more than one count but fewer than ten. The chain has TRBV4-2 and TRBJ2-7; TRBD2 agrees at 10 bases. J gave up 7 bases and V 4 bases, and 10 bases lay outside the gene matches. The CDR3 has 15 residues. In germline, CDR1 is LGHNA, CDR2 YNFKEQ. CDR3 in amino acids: CASSLSSGSGDEQYF. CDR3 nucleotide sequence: TGTGCCAGCAGCCTTTCTAGCGGGAGTGGGGATGAGCAGTACTTC.

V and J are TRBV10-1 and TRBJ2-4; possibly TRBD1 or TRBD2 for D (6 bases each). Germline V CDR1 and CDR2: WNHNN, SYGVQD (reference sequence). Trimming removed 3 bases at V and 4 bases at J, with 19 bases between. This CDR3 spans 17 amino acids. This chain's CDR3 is CASSEGGLAVPKNIQYF. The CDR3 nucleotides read TGCGCCAGCAGTGAAGGGGGGCTAGCCGTCCCAAAAAACATTCAGTACTTC.

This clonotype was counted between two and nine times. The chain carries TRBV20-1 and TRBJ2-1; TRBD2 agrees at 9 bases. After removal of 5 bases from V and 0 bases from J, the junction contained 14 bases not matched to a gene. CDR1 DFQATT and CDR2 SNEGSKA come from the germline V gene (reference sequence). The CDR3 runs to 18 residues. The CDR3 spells CSASRGSGGANSYNEQFF. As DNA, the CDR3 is TGCAGTGCTTCCAGGGGTAGCGGGGGAGCCAACTCCTACAATGAGCAGTTCTTC.

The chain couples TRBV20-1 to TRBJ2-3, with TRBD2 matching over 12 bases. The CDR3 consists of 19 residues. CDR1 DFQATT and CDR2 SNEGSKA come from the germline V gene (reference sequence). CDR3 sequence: CRAVHLRLAGVRVADTQYF. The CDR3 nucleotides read TGCAGGGCCGTGCATTTAAGACTAGCGGGGGTAAGGGTAGCAGATACGCAGTATTTT.

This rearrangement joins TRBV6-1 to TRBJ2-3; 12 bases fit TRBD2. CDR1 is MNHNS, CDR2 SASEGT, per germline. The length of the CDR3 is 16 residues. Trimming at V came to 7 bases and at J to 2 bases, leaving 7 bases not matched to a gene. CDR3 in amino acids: CASIFGLAGLTDTQYF. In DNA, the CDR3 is TGTGCCAGCATTTTCGGACTAGCGGGGCTCACAGATACGCAGTATTTT.

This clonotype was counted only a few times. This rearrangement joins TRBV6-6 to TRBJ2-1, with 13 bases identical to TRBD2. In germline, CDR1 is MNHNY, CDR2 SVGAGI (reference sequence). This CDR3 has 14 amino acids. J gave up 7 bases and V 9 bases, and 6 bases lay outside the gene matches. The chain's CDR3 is CASELAGGMNEQFF. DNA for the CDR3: TGTGCCAGTGAACTAGCGGGAGGGATGAATGAGCAGTTCTTC.

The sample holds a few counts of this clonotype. CDR3 protein: CASSLGTGGATDTQYF. CDR3 nucleotides: TGTGCCAGCAGTTTAGGGACAGGGGGCGCCACAGATACGCAGTATTTT. V is TRBV27 and J is TRBJ2-3; 12 nucleotides line up with TRBD1. CDR1 and CDR2 from the germline V gene are MNHEY and SMNVEV (reference sequence). The CDR3 extends over 16 amino acids. With V trimmed by 2 bases and J by 2 bases, 2 bases remained unmatched.

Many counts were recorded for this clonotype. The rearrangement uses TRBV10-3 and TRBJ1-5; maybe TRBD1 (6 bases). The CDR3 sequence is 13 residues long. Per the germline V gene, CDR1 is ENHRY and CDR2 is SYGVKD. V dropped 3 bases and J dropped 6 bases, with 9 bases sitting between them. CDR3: CAISEVGGQPQHF. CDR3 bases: TGTGCCATCAGTGAAGTAGGGGGTCAGCCCCAGCATTTT.

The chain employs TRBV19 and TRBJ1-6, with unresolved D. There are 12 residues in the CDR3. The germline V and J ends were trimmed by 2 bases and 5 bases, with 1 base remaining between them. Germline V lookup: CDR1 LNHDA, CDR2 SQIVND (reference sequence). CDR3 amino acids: CASSINNSPLHF. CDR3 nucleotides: TGTGCCAGTAGTATAAATAATTCACCCCTCCACTTT.

The CDR3: CASSLAWGGRSYGYTF. DNA of the CDR3: TGTGCCAGCAGTTTAGCTTGGGGGGGCAGGAGCTATGGCTACACCTTC. The V gene is TRBV28, the J gene TRBJ1-2; possible D gene TRBD1, 6 bases. Trimming left V 2 bases short and J 4 bases short, with 17 bases between. The CDR3 consists of 16 residues. The germline V gene has CDR1 MDHEN and CDR2 SYDVKM.

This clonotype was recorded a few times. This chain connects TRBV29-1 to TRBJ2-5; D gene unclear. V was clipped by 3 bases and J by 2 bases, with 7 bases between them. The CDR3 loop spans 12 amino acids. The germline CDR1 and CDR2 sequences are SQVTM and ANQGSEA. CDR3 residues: CSVEGPQETQYF. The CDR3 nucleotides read TGCAGCGTTGAGGGCCCACAAGAGACCCAGTACTTC.

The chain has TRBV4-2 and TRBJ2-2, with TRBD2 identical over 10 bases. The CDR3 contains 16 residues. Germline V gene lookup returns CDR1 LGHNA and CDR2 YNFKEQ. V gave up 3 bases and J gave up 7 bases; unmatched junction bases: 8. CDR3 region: CASSQEQRGGVGELFF. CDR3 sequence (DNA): TGTGCCAGCAGCCAGGAGCAGCGGGGGGGAGTCGGGGAGCTGTTTTTT.

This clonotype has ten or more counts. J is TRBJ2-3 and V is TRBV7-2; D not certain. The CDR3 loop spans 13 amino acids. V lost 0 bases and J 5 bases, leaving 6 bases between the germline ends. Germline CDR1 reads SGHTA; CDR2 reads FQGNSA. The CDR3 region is CASSLAWEDTQYF. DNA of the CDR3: TGTGCCAGCAGCTTAGCCTGGGAAGATACGCAGTATTTT.

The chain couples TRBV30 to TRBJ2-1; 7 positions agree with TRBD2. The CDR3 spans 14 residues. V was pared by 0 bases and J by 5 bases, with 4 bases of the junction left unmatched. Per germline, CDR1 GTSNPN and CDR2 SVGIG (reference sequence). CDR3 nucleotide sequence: TGTGCCTGGAGTGTAGGGAGGGTACACAATGAGCAGTTCTTC. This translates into CAWSVGRVHNEQFF.

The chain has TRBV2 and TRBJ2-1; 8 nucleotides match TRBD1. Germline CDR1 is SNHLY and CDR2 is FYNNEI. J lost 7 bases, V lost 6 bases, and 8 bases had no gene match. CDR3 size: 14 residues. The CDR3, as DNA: TGTGCCAGCAGCACGGACAGGGAATTGAATGAGCAGTTCTTC. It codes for CASSTDRELNEQFF.

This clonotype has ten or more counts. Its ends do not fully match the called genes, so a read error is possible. The chain's CDR3 is CASSLAGASNQPQHF. CDR3 in DNA: TGTGCCAGCAGTTTAGCAGGGGCCAGCAATCAGCCCCAGCATTTT. The rearrangement uses TRBV5-1 and TRBJ1-5, with D possibly matching TRBD1 (6 bases). Germline CDR1 is SGHRS and CDR2 is YFSETQ. CDR3 length: 15 residues.

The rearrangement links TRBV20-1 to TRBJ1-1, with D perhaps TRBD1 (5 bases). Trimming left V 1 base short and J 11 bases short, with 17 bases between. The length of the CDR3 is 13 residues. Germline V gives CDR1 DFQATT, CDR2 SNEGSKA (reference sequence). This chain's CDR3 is CSARGTTGFWAFF. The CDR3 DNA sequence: TGCAGTGCTAGAGGGACCACAGGCTTTTGGGCTTTCTTT.

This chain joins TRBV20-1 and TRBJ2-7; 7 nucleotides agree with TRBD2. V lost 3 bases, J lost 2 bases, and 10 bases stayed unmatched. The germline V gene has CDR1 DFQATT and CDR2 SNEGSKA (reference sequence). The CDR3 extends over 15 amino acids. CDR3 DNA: TGCAGTGCTAGGAGACCCCGCACTAGCGCCTACGAGCAGTACTTC. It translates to CSARRPRTSAYEQYF.

The CDR3 loop is CASSEAHGNYGYTF. As DNA, the CDR3 is TGTGCCAGCAGTGAAGCGCACGGGAACTATGGCTACACCTTC. The chain is built from TRBV6-1 and TRBJ1-2; D gene unclear. V lost 0 bases to trimming and J lost 2 bases, with 7 bases between them. The CDR3 consists of 14 residues. The V gene's germline CDR1 is MNHNS and CDR2 SASEGT.

The chain's CDR3 is CATSDSQGMSNQPQHF. CDR3 in DNA: TGTGCCACCAGTGATTCCCAGGGAATGAGCAATCAGCCCCAGCATTTT. V is TRBV24-1 and J is TRBJ1-5; possibly TRBD1 for D (5 bases). Germline-derived CDR1 and CDR2 are KGHDR and SFDVKD. Trimming removed 2 bases from V and 1 base from J, with 11 bases in between. CDR3 length equals 16 residues.

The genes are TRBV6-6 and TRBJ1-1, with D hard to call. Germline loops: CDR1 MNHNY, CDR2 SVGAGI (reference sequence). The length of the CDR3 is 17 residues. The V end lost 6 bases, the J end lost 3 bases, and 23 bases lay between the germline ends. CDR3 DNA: TGTGCCAGCAGCCCCCCCCGGGTGCTATCTGGGGACACTGAAGCTTTCTTT. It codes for CASSPPRVLSGDTEAFF.

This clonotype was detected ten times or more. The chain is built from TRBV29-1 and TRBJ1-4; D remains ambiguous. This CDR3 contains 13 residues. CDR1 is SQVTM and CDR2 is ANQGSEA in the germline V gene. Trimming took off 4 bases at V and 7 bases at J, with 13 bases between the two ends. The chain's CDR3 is CSVAGPAGEKLFF. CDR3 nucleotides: TGCAGCGTTGCCGGGCCAGCAGGTGAAAAACTGTTTTTT.

Here the CDR3 reads CSALGEGGANQPQHF. CDR3 DNA: TGCAGTGCTCTCGGGGAGGGGGGGGCCAATCAGCCCCAGCATTTT. V gene TRBV20-1 combines with J gene TRBJ1-5, with D maybe TRBD1 (6 bases). CDR3 length: 15 residues. V was trimmed by 5 bases and J by 3 bases, leaving 17 bases between them. Germline V gene lookup returns CDR1 DFQATT and CDR2 SNEGSKA (reference sequence).